This T cell receptor (beta chain) was found in a study of patients and donors after allogeneic stem cell transplantation. CDR1 and CDR2 (germline): ENHRY, SYGVKD. Trimming took off 6 bases at V and 6 bases at J, with 11 bases between the two ends. The CDR3 contains 13 residues. A few counts support this clonotype. TCRdb re-called the RT-PCR reads with MiXCR, one entry per CDR3 protein. The sample lists tens of thousands of distinct CDR3 sequences, approximately 26% occurring once. This clonotype was obtained from a human donor who was either an allogeneic HSCT recipient or a stem cell or donor lymphocyte infusion donor (not recorded which). It is not recorded whose cells these are; they may come from a transplant donor. This chain uses TRBV10-3 with TRBJ1-4; D is possibly TRBD1 (5 bases). Sequences were obtained from blood, either unsorted or a sorted T cell fraction (not recorded which). CDR3 protein: CAISDRSDEKLFF. The CDR3 nucleotides read TGTGCCATCAGCGACAGATCGGATGAAAAACTGTTTTTT.